What follows describes a single T cell receptor (beta chain). The antigen remains undetermined. This specimen comes from a study of T cell responses to AZD1222 COVID-19 vaccine. Study findings and constraints: Baseline testing showed seropositivity in only a handful of AZD1222 recipients. Recipients of two AZD1222 doses showed rising Spike-specific TCR breadth and depth. Clonal diversity was possibly underestimated, and white British individuals and females predominated among donors.

The table came from immunoSEQ multiplex PCR; TCRdb's copy has only in-frame clones and leaves some out. The sample records 170,000 or so clones, roughly 87% being singletons. Germline V CDR1 and CDR2: MNHEY, SVGAGI. V shed 7 bases and J shed 3 bases, with 12 bases lying between them. There are 14 residues in the CDR3. The chain is built from TRBV6-5 and TRBJ2-2, with D possibly being TRBD1 (6 bases). The source of this sequence is an adult in good health. The sequencing here drew on peripheral blood, taken on day 0 of AZD1222 vaccination. The CDR3 loop is CASKFPGDTGELFF. The CDR3 nucleotides read TGTGCCAGCAAATTTCCAGGGGACACCGGGGAGCTGTTTTTT.